The rows below give T cell receptor beta chains drawn from one sample of a study of blood T cell repertoires in COVID-19. Profiling relied on immunoSEQ multiplex PCR, and the TCRdb table lists in-frame clones only, not all of them. The table includes approximately 230,000 clones, over 75% detected once. The sequenced sample was PBMCs or T cells enriched from blood (not recorded which). The source is a young man who had recovered from COVID-19. CDR3s include the opening cysteine and the closing phenylalanine or tryptophan. Each record gives: clone size, V gene, D gene, J gene, CDR3 protein, CDR3 DNA. A D gene is named only where the DNA matches it firmly. Part of the rows lack a size; the others show once, few, many or a class for expanded clones.

size: .; V: TRBV28; D: .; J: TRBJ2-1; CDR3: CASSFSGELYNEQFF; DNA: TGTGCCAGCAGTTTCTCTGGTGAGCTCTACAATGAGCAGTTCTTC
size: .; V: TRBV24-1; D: .; J: TRBJ2-2; CDR3: CATSDQGPNTGELFF; DNA: TGTGCCACCAGTGACCAGGGCCCGAACACCGGGGAGCTGTTTTTT
size: .; V: TRBV10-2; D: TRBD1; J: TRBJ1-2; CDR3: CASRPPGTGFDYGYTF; DNA: TGCGCCAGCAGACCTCCAGGGACAGGGTTTGACTATGGCTACACCTTC
size: .; V: TRBV6-4; D: .; J: TRBJ2-3; CDR3: CASSDVGGTDTQYF; DNA: TGTGCCAGCAGTGACGTAGGGGGTACAGATACGCAGTATTTT
size: .; V: TRBV9; D: .; J: TRBJ2-2; CDR3: CASSVGSGENTGELFF; DNA: TGTGCCAGCAGCGTAGGGTCCGGAGAAAACACCGGGGAGCTGTTTTTT
size: .; V: TRBV24-1; D: TRBD1; J: TRBJ1-2; CDR3: CATSGGDRGDYGYTF; DNA: TGTGCCACCAGTGGAGGGGACAGGGGCGACTATGGCTACACCTTC
size: .; V: TRBV10-1; D: .; J: TRBJ1-6; CDR3: CASSEVADSPLHF; DNA: TGCGCCAGCAGTGAGGTTGCGGATTCACCCCTCCACTTT
size: once; V: TRBV6-6; D: TRBD2; J: TRBJ2-7; CDR3: CASSYSKGGVSYEQYF; DNA: TGTGCCAGCAGTTACTCGAAGGGAGGGGTTTCCTACGAGCAGTACTTC
size: .; V: TRBV7-8; D: TRBD1; J: TRBJ1-2; CDR3: CASSLEQGEANYGYTF; DNA: TGTGCCAGCAGCTTAGAACAGGGGGAGGCTAACTATGGCTACACCTTC
size: .; V: TRBV28; D: .; J: TRBJ2-7; CDR3: CASREGAGIYEQYF; DNA: TGTGCCAGCAGGGAAGGGGCAGGGATCTACGAGCAGTACTTC
size: .; V: TRBV27; D: .; J: TRBJ2-7; CDR3: CASSPTSSYYEQYF; DNA: TGTGCCAGCAGCCCGACCAGTAGCTACTACGAGCAGTACTTC